These 6 T cell receptor beta chains originate from one sample sequenced in a study of CXCR3-negative and CXCR3-positive naive CD8 T cells. The study's findings and limits: Naive CXCR3-positive cells had TRB CDR3s more hydrophobic than those of CXCR3-negative naive cells.

In preparing the TRB cDNA libraries, 5' RACE with UMI labels was used. From the 5' RACE reads, TCRdb lists one entry per CDR3 protein and no DNA. Its table lists thousands of distinct CDR3 sequences. These receptors have no identified antigens. The sample comprised naive CXCR3+ CD8+ T cells from blood. Subset in this sample: CD45RO-CCR7+CD27+CD95- naive CD8+ T cells expressing CXCR3 (TNR3+). The receptors here all came from a human donor in good health. Some clones in this sample may be carry-over from other donors' samples.

J is TRBJ2-6 and V is TRBV5-1; TCRdb picks TRBD2, but there is no DNA to check that call. The CDR3 covers 15 residues. Per the germline V gene, CDR1 is SGHRS and CDR2 is YFSETQ. The CDR3 region is CASSWEGNGANVLTF.

The chain employs TRBV29-1 and TRBJ2-3; TCRdb returns TRBD1, unconfirmable since there is no DNA. Germline V lookup: CDR1 SQVTM, CDR2 ANQGSEA. The CDR3 is made up of 15 amino acids. CDR3: CSVELEGAYADTQYF.

The genes are TRBV12-3 or TRBV12-4 and TRBJ2-5. The CDR3 is 13 amino acids. CDR3 residues: CASSLAGTETQYF.

In terms of frequency, this clonotype is medium-sized. This chain joins TRBV20-1 and TRBJ1-6; TCRdb's D gene call, TRBD1, goes unchecked for lack of DNA. Germline V gene data show CDR1 as DFQATT and CDR2 as SNEGSKA (reference sequence). This CDR3 has 15 amino acids. The CDR3 here is CSALAGTGTRSPLHF.

The rearrangement uses TRBV2 and TRBJ2-3; TCRdb outputs TRBD1, but without DNA this stays unchecked. This CDR3 is 14 amino acids long. Germline V CDR1 and CDR2: SNHLY, FYNNEI. CDR3 region: CARYRQGAKDTQYF. Using reference TRBV2 and TRBJ2-3 for the parts outside the CDR3, the full variable domain is EPEVTQTPSHQVTQMGQEVILRCVPISNHLYFYWYRQILGQKVEFLVSFYNNEISEKSEIFDDQFSVERPDGSNFTLKIRSTKLEDSAMYFCARYRQGAKDTQYFGPGTRLTVL.

Measured by frequency, this clonotype is medium-sized. The V and J genes are TRBV29-1 and TRBJ2-1; as DNA is missing, the TRBD2 call by TCRdb cannot be tested. Per germline, CDR1 SQVTM and CDR2 ANQGSEA. The CDR3 extends over 15 amino acids. The CDR3: CSVLTSGSPLDEQFF.